This T cell receptor (beta chain) appears in the sequencing data of a study of blood T cell repertoires in COVID-19. Study-level information: COVID-19 samples collected from the United States, Italy and Spain covered acute and convalescent phases.

Sequencing was performed with immunoSEQ multiplex PCR; in TCRdb, only in-frame clones are kept and a portion is missing. Of about 120,000 clones detected, around 87% appear once; the ten largest clones hold 3.5% to 4.5%. Sequences were obtained from peripheral blood. This clonotype originated in an older woman with COVID-19, enrolled during active disease.

The chain's CDR3 is CASSQNPPGINQPQHF. The DNA for the CDR3 is TGTGCCAGCAGCCAAAATCCGCCAGGGATAAATCAGCCCCAGCATTTT. The V call is TRBV4-2, the J call TRBJ1-5; tentative D call: TRBD1 (5 bases). Germline V gives CDR1 LGHNA, CDR2 YNFKEQ. Trimming removed 2 bases at V and 4 bases at J, with 15 bases between. The CDR3 has 16 amino acids.